The T cell receptor beta chain described here comes from a study of T cell responses to AZD1222 COVID-19 vaccine. Clones were sequenced by immunoSEQ multiplex PCR, and TCRdb holds only the in-frame ones, with some missing. Here the sample spans fewer than 110,000 clones, approximately 90% being singletons. Study results and limitations: Reportedly, close to half of spike-specific TCRs are directed against unmutated variant regions. Baseline antibody screening turned up just six or seven seropositive AZD1222 recipients. All repertoire sampling was performed exclusively after the peak T cell response. Two doses of AZD1222 preceded a rise in Spike-specific TCR breadth and depth.

In the case of this clone: Its cognate antigen is unknown.

CDR3 size: 15 residues. Trimming stripped 9 bases from V and 0 bases from J, with 12 bases between. Germline CDR1 reads SNHLY; CDR2 reads FYNNEI. The sample consisted of peripheral blood, taken on day 0 of AZD1222 vaccination. The gene calls are TRBV2 and TRBJ2-6; weak D call: TRBD2 (5 bases). This sequence originates from an adult in good health. CDR3 coding DNA: TGTGCCAGGAGCCCGGGAAACTCTGGGGCCAACGTCCTGACTTTC. As protein: CARSPGNSGANVLTF.